Sequencing of this T cell receptor beta chain was carried out in a study of Graves' ophthalmopathy and Graves' hyperthyroidism (dated by TCRdb to 2017 to 2018). Background on the whole study: Hyperthyroidism was considered stable if no progression to ophthalmopathy occurred within 18 months of follow-up. To explore V-J signatures distinguishing ophthalmopathy from hyperthyroidism, a discovery set of more than 95 patients (roughly 44 ophthalmopathy, 55 to 60 stable hyperthyroidism) was enrolled. After sampling, hyperthyroidism patients received methimazole starting at 30 mg daily, and ophthalmopathy patients received high-dose intravenous methylprednisolone. In total, 135 blood samples were TCR-sequenced: 40 to 45 ophthalmopathy, roughly 77 hyperthyroidism and some 17 hyperthyroidism-to-ophthalmopathy patients. An independent validation cohort comprised 18 hyperthyroidism patients and 17 patients who later progressed from hyperthyroidism to ophthalmopathy. In roughly 6 hyperthyroidism patients, T-cell repertoires of thyroid tissue and blood were compared. TCR beta repertoire signatures were used to distinguish Graves' ophthalmopathy from Graves' hyperthyroidism and to predict progression to ophthalmopathy. What the authors observed across the whole study: Most expanded thyroid clonotypes with frequency above 0.001 were also detected in blood, suggesting blood repertoires may reflect the thyroid immune response. The 13-signature model separated ophthalmopathy from stable hyperthyroidism with around 90% sensitivity and about 81% specificity in cross-validation, and 80%/75% in the test set. Sample size was not statistically predetermined, and group allocation was not concealed from the investigators. In validation, the model predicted ophthalmopathy progression with more than 70% sensitivity and less than 80% specificity; around twelve predicted patients were CT-confirmed with GO in a median of approximately 6.5 months.

The sample holds many counts of this clonotype. Its specific antigen is unknown. There are no base qualities to consult, and no much larger clone falls within one base. Patients with hyperthyroidism were aged 18 to 65 years, had been newly diagnosed, and had a disease duration of less than 2 months. Anyone with other autoimmune diseases, uncontrolled infections, pregnancy or lactation was excluded from the study. Clinical symptoms, serum thyroxine, TRAb, thyroid ultrasound and orbital computed tomography were used for diagnosis. Trizol reagent was used to extract the total RNA, and its quality was then checked on an Agilent 2100 Bioanalyzer. For repertoire sequencing, the TCR beta CDR3 regions were amplified from RNA transcripts. The first round of RT-PCR was done with HTBI primers and the Qiagen OneStep RT-PCR kit, and was followed by a second round of multiplex PCR, then size selection and purification. Sequencing of the libraries was carried out on an Illumina HiSeq2000 in paired-end mode with 100 bp reads. Turning to the authors' computational methods: Reads were processed with SOAPnuke, discarding reads with adapters, uncalled bases, mean Phred below 15, or no exact constant-primer or identifier match. COPE v1.2.5 was used to merge the high-quality paired reads. Unique nucleotide sequences were defined as clonotypes and aligned to IMGT TRB V, D and J references using MiTCR v1.1. Analysis was restricted to V-J combinations with a frequency above 0.0001, which covered about 99% of repertoires. A TCR clonal expansion and chaos score per V-J combination was defined as the ratio of F50 clonal expansion to chaos observed in the TCRdist matrix. Welch's t-statistics and random forest were used to narrow the features down to more than 10 V-J combinations, which were then fed into a naive Bayes classifier. The Morisita-Horn index was used to measure how similar the thyroid and blood repertoires were. TCRdb ran its own pipeline on the public reads, namely fastp trimming at Q25 and MiXCR clone calling, and kept in-frame beta chains. CDR3 protein sequences are deduplicated, and each keeps its most common genes and DNA. These V and J calls rely on TCRdb rather than the paper's analysis. The sample records more than 1,000,000 distinct CDR3 sequences, approximately 35% of which are singletons. The top ten clonotypes cover 11% of the sample.

Its CDR3 holds 13 amino acids, cysteine through phenylalanine. Kept here is only the CDR3 DNA, which spans 39 bases and is read in frame from base 1. Cut back by 5 bases and 8 bases, the V and J ends lie 15 bases apart. Per the germline V gene, ENHRY is the CDR1 and SYGVKD is the CDR2. The chain employs TRBV10-3 and TRBJ1-2, and possibly TRBD1, on 6 matching bases. Input material: peripheral blood or thyroid tissue (not recorded which). This sequence originates from an adult man with Graves' hyperthyroidism. The CDR3 region reads CAISLAGEGGYTF. The DNA sequence is given as TGTGCCATCAGTTTAGCAGGGGAAGGGGGCTACACCTTC.